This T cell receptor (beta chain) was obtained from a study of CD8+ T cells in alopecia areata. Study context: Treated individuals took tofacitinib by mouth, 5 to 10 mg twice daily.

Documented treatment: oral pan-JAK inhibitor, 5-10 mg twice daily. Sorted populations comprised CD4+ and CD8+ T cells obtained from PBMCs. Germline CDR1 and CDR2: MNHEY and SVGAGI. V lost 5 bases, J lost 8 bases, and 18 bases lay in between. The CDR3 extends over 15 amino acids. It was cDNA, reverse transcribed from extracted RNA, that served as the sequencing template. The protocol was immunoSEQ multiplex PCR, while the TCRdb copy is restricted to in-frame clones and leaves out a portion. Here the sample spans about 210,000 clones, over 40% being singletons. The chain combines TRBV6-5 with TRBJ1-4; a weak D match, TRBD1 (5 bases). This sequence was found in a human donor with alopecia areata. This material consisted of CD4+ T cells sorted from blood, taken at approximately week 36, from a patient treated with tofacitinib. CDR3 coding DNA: TGTGCCAGCAGTAACCTCGGGACCCGATACGAAAAACTGTTTTTT. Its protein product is CASSNLGTRYEKLFF.